The next 2 T cell receptor beta chains were all read from a single sample in a study of technical replicates of blood from several donors. Assay used: immunoSEQ multiplex PCR; TCRdb lists only in-frame clones, some missing. The sample has approximately 100,000 clones, roughly 95% seen once. Sequenced: T cells isolated from PBMCs. The receptors originated from a human donor in good health.

The rearrangement links TRBV21-1 to TRBJ1-6. TRBV21-1 is a pseudogene. The length of the CDR3 is 11 residues. CDR3 protein: CASPRVSPLHF. The DNA for the CDR3 is TGTGCCAGCCCCCGGGTTTCACCCCTCCACTTT.

The chain employs TRBV18 and TRBJ2-7; 7 bases map to TRBD1. The germline CDR1 and CDR2 sequences are KGHSH and LQKENI. The CDR3 totals 16 residues. The junction had 9 bases not matched to a gene; V was cut back by 0 bases and J by 4 bases. CDR3 DNA: TGTGCCAGCTCACCACCAACCGGGACAGCCCTTTACGAGCAGTACTTC. The encoded protein is CASSPPTGTALYEQYF.